Presented here are 12 T cell receptor beta chains from one specimen sequenced in a study of control samples from healthy donors and cancer patients. Here immunoSEQ multiplex PCR was the method, and the copy in TCRdb shows in-frame clones only, minus some. The sample shows tens of thousands of clones, about 91% of them seen only once. What was sequenced was blood. The source of these receptors is a man aged 45-60 years in good health.

The CDR3 nucleotides read TGCGCCAGCAGTTCAGGGGGCTCCGCAACTAATGAAAAACTGTTTTTT. This codes for CASSSGGSATNEKLFF. V gene TRBV5-1 combines with J gene TRBJ1-4; 8 bases agree with TRBD1. This CDR3 is 16 amino acids long. Looked up from germline, CDR1 is SGHRS and CDR2 is YFSETQ. The J segment lost 0 bases and the V segment lost 5 bases, leaving 6 bases of the junction unmatched.

The chain carries TRBV5-4 and TRBJ2-1; 15 nucleotides match TRBD2. CDR3 length: 19 residues. Germline assignment: CDR1 SGHNT and CDR2 YYREEE (reference sequence). Trimming took 3 bases from V and 5 from J; bases not matched to a gene: 12. Written as DNA, the CDR3 is TGTGCCAGCAGCTGGTTGGGACTAGCGGGGGGCCAAAACCACAATGAGCAGTTCTTC. Amino acids: CASSWLGLAGGQNHNEQFF.

The V and J genes are TRBV4-1 and TRBJ2-7, with 7 nucleotides matching TRBD1. CDR1 and CDR2 from the germline V gene are MGHRA and YSYEKL. V was clipped by 1 base and J by 4 bases; unmatched bases: 4. There are 14 residues in the CDR3. For the CDR3, the DNA is TGCGCCAGCAGCCAAGGGGACAGAAGATACGAGCAGTACTTC. This codes for CASSQGDRRYEQYF.

This clone was picked up a small number of times. V is TRBV19 and J is TRBJ1-5; D unresolved. The germline V gene has CDR1 LNHDA and CDR2 SQIVND (reference sequence). V was trimmed by 5 bases and J by 0 bases, leaving 11 bases between them. This CDR3 has 15 residues. The CDR3, as DNA: TGTGCCAGTAGTCGAGGAGTCGCTAGCAATCAGCCCCAGCATTTT. This codes for CASSRGVASNQPQHF.

The J gene is TRBJ2-4, the V gene TRBV7-2; D remains unclear. Germline V gene lookup returns CDR1 SGHTA and CDR2 FQGNSA. The CDR3 runs 15 residues. Trimming removed 5 bases at V and 1 base at J, with 12 bases between. Here the CDR3 reads CASSTPVEAKNIQYF. For the CDR3, the DNA is TGTGCCAGCAGCACTCCGGTCGAGGCCAAAAACATTCAGTACTTC. Full variable domain (missing parts from reference TRBV7-2 and TRBJ2-4): GAGVSQSPSNKVTEKGKDVELRCDPISGHTALYWYRQSLGQGLEFLIYFQGNSAPDKSGLPSDRFSAERTGGSVSTLTIQRTQQEDSAVYLCASSTPVEAKNIQYFGAGTRLSVL.

The chain joins TRBV27 to TRBJ2-3, with 9 bases fitting TRBD2. This CDR3 is 14 amino acids long. Germline lookup yields CDR1 MNHEY and CDR2 SMNVEV (reference sequence). Trimming at V came to 8 bases and at J to 0 bases, leaving 3 bases not matched to a gene. The CDR3 region is CASGTSGSTDTQYF. CDR3 coding DNA: TGTGCCAGCGGTACTAGCGGGAGCACAGATACGCAGTATTTT.

CDR3 region: CASSEAGNEQFF. In DNA, the CDR3 is TGTGCCAGCAGTGAGGCTGGTAATGAGCAGTTCTTC. The rearrangement links TRBV6-1 to TRBJ2-1; D unresolved. The CDR3 covers 12 residues. From germline, CDR1 is MNHNS and CDR2 SASEGT. The V gene lost 3 bases and the J gene lost 7 bases, with 7 bases spanning the gap.

The rearrangement uses TRBV7-4 and TRBJ1-2; TRBD1 agrees at 7 bases. The CDR3 has 12 residues. Losses at the gene ends were 5 bases for V and 3 bases for J; bases not matched to a gene: 0. Germline loops: CDR1 SGHVT, CDR2 SQSDAQ. The CDR3 nucleotides read TGTGCCAGCAGCACAGGGGACTATGGCTACACCTTC. It is translated as CASSTGDYGYTF.

The rearrangement links TRBV18 to TRBJ2-7; D tentatively fits TRBD1 or TRBD2 (5 bases each). The V and J ends lost 3 bases and 4 bases respectively, with 16 bases between them. The germline V gene has CDR1 KGHSH and CDR2 LQKENI. The CDR3 is made up of 15 amino acids. The CDR3 DNA is TGTGCCAGCTCACCCGCGAGGGACCGATTTTACGAGCAGTACTTC. Its translation is CASSPARDRFYEQYF.

CDR3 residues: CASSGQSYNEQFF. The CDR3, as DNA: TGTGCCAGCAGTGGACAAAGCTACAATGAGCAGTTCTTC. This chain connects TRBV27 to TRBJ2-1; perhaps TRBD1 as D (5 bases). The CDR3 is made up of 13 amino acids. Germline V gene lookup returns CDR1 MNHEY and CDR2 SMNVEV (reference sequence). Trimming shortened V by 5 bases and J by 3 bases, and 8 bases separated the two germline ends.

The V call is TRBV5-1, the J call TRBJ2-7; 9 positions match TRBD2. CDR1 is SGHRS and CDR2 is YFSETQ in the germline V gene. V lost 1 base, J lost 7 bases, and 9 bases stayed unmatched. The CDR3 is made up of 15 amino acids. The CDR3 DNA reads TGCGCCAGCAGCTTGCTCGGCGGGGGGGCGTATGAGCAGTACTTC. Its translation: CASSLLGGGAYEQYF. Full variable domain (missing parts from reference TRBV5-1 and TRBJ2-7): KAGVTQTPRYLIKTRGQQVTLSCSPISGHRSVSWYQQTPGQGLQFLFEYFSETQRNKGNFPGRFSGRQFSNSRSEMNVSTLELGDSALYLCASSLLGGGAYEQYFGPGTRLTVT.

The chain links TRBV7-2 to TRBJ2-7; 9 nucleotides align to TRBD2. V trimming: 1 base; J trimming: 1 base; junction bases outside the gene matches: 5. The germline V gene has CDR1 SGHTA and CDR2 FQGNSA. The CDR3 covers 16 residues. The CDR3 here is CASSLGGGAVSYEQYF. The CDR3 region has the DNA TGTGCCAGCAGCTTAGGCGGGGGGGCCGTATCCTACGAGCAGTACTTC.